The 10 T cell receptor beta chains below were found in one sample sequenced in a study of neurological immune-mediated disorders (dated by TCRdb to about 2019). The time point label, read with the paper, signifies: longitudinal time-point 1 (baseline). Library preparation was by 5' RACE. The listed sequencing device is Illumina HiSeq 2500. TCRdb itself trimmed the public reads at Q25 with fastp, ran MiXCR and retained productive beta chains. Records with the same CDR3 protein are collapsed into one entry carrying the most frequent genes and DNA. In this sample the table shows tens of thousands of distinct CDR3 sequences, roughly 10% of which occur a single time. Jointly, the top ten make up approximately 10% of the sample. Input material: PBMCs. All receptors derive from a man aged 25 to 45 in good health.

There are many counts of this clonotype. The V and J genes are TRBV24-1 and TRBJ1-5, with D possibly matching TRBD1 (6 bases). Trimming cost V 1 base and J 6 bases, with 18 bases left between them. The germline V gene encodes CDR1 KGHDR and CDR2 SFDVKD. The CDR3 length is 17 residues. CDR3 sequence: CATSDFYREEASQPQHF. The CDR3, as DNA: TGTGCCACCAGTGATTTCTACAGGGAAGAAGCAAGTCAGCCCCAGCATTTT.

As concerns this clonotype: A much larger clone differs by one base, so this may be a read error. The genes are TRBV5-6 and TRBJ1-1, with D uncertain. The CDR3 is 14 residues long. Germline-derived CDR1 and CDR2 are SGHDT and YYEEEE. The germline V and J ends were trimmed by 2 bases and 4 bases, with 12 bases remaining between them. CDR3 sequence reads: CASSFGMLGTEAFF. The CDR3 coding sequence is TGTGCCAGCAGCTTCGGTATGTTGGGCACTGAAGCTTTCTTT.

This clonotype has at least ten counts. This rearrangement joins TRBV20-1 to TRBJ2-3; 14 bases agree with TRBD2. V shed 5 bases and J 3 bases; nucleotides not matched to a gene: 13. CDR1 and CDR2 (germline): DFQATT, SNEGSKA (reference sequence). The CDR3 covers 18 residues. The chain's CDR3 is CSAYPGLAGEEWTDTQYF. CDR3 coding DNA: TGCAGTGCTTATCCGGGACTAGCGGGAGAGGAGTGGACAGATACGCAGTATTTT.

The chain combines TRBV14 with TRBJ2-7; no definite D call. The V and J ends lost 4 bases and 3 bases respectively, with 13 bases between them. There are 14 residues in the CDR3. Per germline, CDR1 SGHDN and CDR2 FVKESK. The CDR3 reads CASSRGRHNYEQYF. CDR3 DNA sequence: TGTGCCAGCAGCCGGGGAAGGCACAACTACGAGCAGTACTTC.

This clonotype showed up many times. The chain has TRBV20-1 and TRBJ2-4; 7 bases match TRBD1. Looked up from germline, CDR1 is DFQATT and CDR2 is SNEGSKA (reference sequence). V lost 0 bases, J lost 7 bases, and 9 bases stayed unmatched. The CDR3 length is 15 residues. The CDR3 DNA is TGCAGTGCTAGAGATCTAACAGGGGAAGTCAACATTCAGTACTTC. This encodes CSARDLTGEVNIQYF.

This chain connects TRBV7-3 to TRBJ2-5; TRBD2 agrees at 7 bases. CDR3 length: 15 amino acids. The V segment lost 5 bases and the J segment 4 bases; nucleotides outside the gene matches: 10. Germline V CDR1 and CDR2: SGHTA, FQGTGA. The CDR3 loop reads CASSPRGGVGETQYF. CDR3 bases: TGTGCCAGCAGCCCTAGGGGAGGGGTAGGAGAGACCCAGTACTTC.

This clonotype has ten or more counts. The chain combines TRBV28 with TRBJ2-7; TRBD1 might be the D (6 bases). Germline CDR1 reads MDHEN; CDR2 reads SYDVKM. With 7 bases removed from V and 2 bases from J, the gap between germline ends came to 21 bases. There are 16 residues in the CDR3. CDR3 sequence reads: CASIQSGQNGAYEQYF. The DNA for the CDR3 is TGTGCCAGCATCCAAAGCGGACAGAATGGGGCCTACGAGCAGTACTTC.

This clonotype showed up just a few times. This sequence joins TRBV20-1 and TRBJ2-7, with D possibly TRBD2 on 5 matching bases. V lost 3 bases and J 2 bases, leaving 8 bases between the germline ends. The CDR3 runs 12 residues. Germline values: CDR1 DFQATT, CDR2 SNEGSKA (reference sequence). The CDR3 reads CSASGMTYEQYF. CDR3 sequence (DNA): TGCAGTGCTAGCGGGATGACCTACGAGCAGTACTTC.

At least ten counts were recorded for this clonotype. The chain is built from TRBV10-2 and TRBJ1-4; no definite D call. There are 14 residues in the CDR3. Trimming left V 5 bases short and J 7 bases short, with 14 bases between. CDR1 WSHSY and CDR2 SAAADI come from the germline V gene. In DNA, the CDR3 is TGCGCCAGCAGTACCCTTATCCGGGGTGAAAAACTGTTTTTT. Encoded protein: CASSTLIRGEKLFF.

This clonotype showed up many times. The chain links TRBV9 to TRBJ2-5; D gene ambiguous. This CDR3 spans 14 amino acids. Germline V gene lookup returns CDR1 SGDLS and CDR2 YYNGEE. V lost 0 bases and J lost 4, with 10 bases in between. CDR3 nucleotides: TGTGCCAGCAGCGTAGGGGTGGTGGGAGAGACCCAGTACTTC. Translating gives CASSVGVVGETQYF.